These T cell receptor beta chains were read from a single sample in a study of T cell changes during pregnancy in multiple sclerosis. Method: immunoSEQ multiplex PCR; TCRdb's copy keeps in-frame clones and lacks some. The sample lists about 87,000 clones, around 95% occurring once. The material was peripheral blood, obtained in the third trimester of pregnancy. These receptors all stem from a female donor in good health, enrolled as a control in a pregnancy study. Both conserved end residues are part of each CDR3. A D gene is named only where the DNA matches it firmly. Expanded clones are given a class, and other clones once, few, many or no size at all.

cdr3_length: 14; d_call: TRBD1; clone_size: .; j_call: TRBJ2-1; v_call: TRBV10-1; cdr3_nt: TGCGCCAGCAGTGGGGACAGCTCCTACAATGAGCAGTTCTTC; cdr3_aa: CASSGDSSYNEQFF
cdr3_length: 14; d_call: TRBD2; clone_size: .; j_call: TRBJ2-3; v_call: TRBV5-1; cdr3_nt: TGCGCCAGCAGCTTGGATACTAGCGGGAATACGCAGTATTTT; cdr3_aa: CASSLDTSGNTQYF
cdr3_length: 15; d_call: TRBD2; clone_size: .; j_call: TRBJ2-1; v_call: TRBV28; cdr3_nt: TGTGCCAGCAGTCCCGGGTGGGGGGGCTACAATGAGCAGTTCTTC; cdr3_aa: CASSPGWGGYNEQFF
cdr3_length: 15; d_call: TRBD2; clone_size: .; j_call: TRBJ2-7; v_call: TRBV28; cdr3_nt: TGTGCCAGCAGTGTCCCTAGCGGAGCCTACTACGAGCAGTACTTC; cdr3_aa: CASSVPSGAYYEQYF
cdr3_length: 14; d_call: TRBD1; clone_size: .; j_call: TRBJ2-1; v_call: TRBV14; cdr3_nt: TGTGCCAGCAGCCGGAAACAGGGGGCTGACGAGCAGTTCTTC; cdr3_aa: CASSRKQGADEQFF
cdr3_length: 13; d_call: .; clone_size: .; j_call: TRBJ2-5; v_call: TRBV5-1; cdr3_nt: TGCGCCAGCACCGGCAGGGTAGAGGTGACCCAGTACTTC; cdr3_aa: CASTGRVEVTQYF
cdr3_length: 15; d_call: .; clone_size: .; j_call: TRBJ2-1; v_call: TRBV10-3; cdr3_nt: TGTGCCATCAGTGAGGACAGGAGCTCCTACAATGAGCAGTTCTTC; cdr3_aa: CAISEDRSSYNEQFF
cdr3_length: 17; d_call: .; clone_size: .; j_call: TRBJ1-1; v_call: TRBV4-2; cdr3_nt: TGTGCCAGCAGCCAACCCTACGTAGGGGCCGCGGGGACTGAAGCTTTCTTT; cdr3_aa: CASSQPYVGAAGTEAFF
cdr3_length: 17; d_call: .; clone_size: .; j_call: TRBJ2-2; v_call: TRBV9; cdr3_nt: TGTGCCAGCAGCGTAGACAGGGCCGAGAAGAACACCGGGGAGCTGTTTTTT; cdr3_aa: CASSVDRAEKNTGELFF
cdr3_length: 11; d_call: .; clone_size: .; j_call: TRBJ1-2; v_call: TRBV6-5; cdr3_nt: TGTGCCAGCCGTTCAGGCTATGGCTACACCTTC; cdr3_aa: CASRSGYGYTF
cdr3_length: 13; d_call: .; clone_size: once; j_call: TRBJ1-4; v_call: TRBV2; cdr3_nt: TGTGCCAGCAGTGAGGTCTCGGTTGAGAAACTGTTTTTT; cdr3_aa: CASSEVSVEKLFF
cdr3_length: 14; d_call: .; clone_size: .; j_call: TRBJ1-1; v_call: TRBV28; cdr3_nt: TGTGCCAGCAGCTACTCGAGCATGAACACTGAAGCTTTCTTT; cdr3_aa: CASSYSSMNTEAFF
cdr3_length: 15; d_call: TRBD2; clone_size: .; j_call: TRBJ2-5; v_call: TRBV9; cdr3_nt: TGTGCCAGCAGCGTAGCGGGGCTAGCGGGTGAGACCCAGTACTTC; cdr3_aa: CASSVAGLAGETQYF
cdr3_length: 13; d_call: .; clone_size: .; j_call: TRBJ1-5; v_call: TRBV18; cdr3_nt: TGTGCCAGCTCACCGGGGGGGGATCAGCCCCAGCATTTT; cdr3_aa: CASSPGGDQPQHF
cdr3_length: 13; d_call: TRBD1; clone_size: .; j_call: TRBJ1-1; v_call: TRBV28; cdr3_nt: TGTGCCAGCAGTTTCCGACAGGGGGGGAGGACTTTCTTT; cdr3_aa: CASSFRQGGRTFF
cdr3_length: 14; d_call: TRBD1; clone_size: once; j_call: TRBJ1-1; v_call: TRBV5-1; cdr3_nt: TGCGCCAGCAGCTCGGACAGGGCAAACACTGAAGCTTTCTTT; cdr3_aa: CASSSDRANTEAFF
cdr3_length: 17; d_call: TRBD1; clone_size: .; j_call: TRBJ2-1; v_call: TRBV2; cdr3_nt: TGTGCCAGCAACGACGACAGGGAGTTTACCGGGATCAATGAGCAGTTCTTC; cdr3_aa: CASNDDREFTGINEQFF
cdr3_length: 19; d_call: TRBD2; clone_size: .; j_call: TRBJ2-7; v_call: TRBV4-1; cdr3_nt: TGCGCCAGCAGCCAAGAGGTTCGGCTCGTGCGGGAGGGATCCTACGAGCAGTACTTC; cdr3_aa: CASSQEVRLVREGSYEQYF